This TCR beta chain came from a study of blood T cell repertoires in COVID-19. The table came from immunoSEQ multiplex PCR; TCRdb's copy has only in-frame clones and leaves some out. The sample holds 100,000 or so clones, 70% to 85% seen once. The V and J ends lost 1 base and 0 bases, in that order; junction bases with no gene match: 3. CDR1 is LGHDT and CDR2 is YNNKEL in the germline V gene (reference sequence). There are 16 residues in the CDR3. The sequencing sample was made of peripheral blood. V and J are TRBV3-1 (or the pseudogene TRBV3-2) and TRBJ1-3, with 7 bases matching TRBD1. This clonotype was obtained from a man between 65 and 79 years old with active or convalescent COVID-19. CDR3 sequence: CASSQVNRGSGNTIYF. The CDR3 DNA is TGTGCCAGCAGCCAAGTTAACAGGGGCTCTGGAAACACCATATATTTT.